The clone carrying this T cell receptor (beta chain) was picked up one time. This specimen comes from a study of blood T cell repertoires in COVID-19. The germline V gene encodes CDR1 SGHRS and CDR2 YFSETQ. The ends lost 2 bases at V and 6 bases at J; junction bases unmatched: 7. The CDR3 is 15 amino acids. Sequencing used immunoSEQ multiplex PCR; TCRdb keeps in-frame clones, though not all of them. The profile shows roughly 420,000 clones, roughly 90% of them singletons. Sequenced sample: PBMCs or T cells enriched from blood (not recorded which). This TCR came from a woman under 40 with acute COVID-19. V and J are TRBV5-1 and TRBJ1-5; 8 bases are shared with TRBD1. The CDR3 sequence: CASSLGTGGGQPQHF. CDR3 nucleotides: TGCGCCAGCAGCTTAGGGACAGGCGGGGGTCAGCCCCAGCATTTT.